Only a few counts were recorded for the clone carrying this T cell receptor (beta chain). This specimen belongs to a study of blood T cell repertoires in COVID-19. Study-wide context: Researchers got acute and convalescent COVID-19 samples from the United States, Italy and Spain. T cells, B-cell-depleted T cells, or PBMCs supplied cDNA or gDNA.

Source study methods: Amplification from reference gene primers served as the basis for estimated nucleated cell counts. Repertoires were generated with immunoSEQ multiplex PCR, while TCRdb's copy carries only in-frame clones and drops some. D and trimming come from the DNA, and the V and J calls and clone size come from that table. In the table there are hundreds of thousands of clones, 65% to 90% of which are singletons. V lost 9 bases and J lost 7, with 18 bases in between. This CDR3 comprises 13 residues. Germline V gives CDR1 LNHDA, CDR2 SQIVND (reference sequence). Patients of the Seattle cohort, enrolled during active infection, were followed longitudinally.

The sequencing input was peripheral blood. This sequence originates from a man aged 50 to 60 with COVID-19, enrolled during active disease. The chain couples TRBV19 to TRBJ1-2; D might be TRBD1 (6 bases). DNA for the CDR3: TGTGCCAGCGCTGCGCGGGGGCGGTTTGGCTACACCTTC. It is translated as CASAARGRFGYTF.